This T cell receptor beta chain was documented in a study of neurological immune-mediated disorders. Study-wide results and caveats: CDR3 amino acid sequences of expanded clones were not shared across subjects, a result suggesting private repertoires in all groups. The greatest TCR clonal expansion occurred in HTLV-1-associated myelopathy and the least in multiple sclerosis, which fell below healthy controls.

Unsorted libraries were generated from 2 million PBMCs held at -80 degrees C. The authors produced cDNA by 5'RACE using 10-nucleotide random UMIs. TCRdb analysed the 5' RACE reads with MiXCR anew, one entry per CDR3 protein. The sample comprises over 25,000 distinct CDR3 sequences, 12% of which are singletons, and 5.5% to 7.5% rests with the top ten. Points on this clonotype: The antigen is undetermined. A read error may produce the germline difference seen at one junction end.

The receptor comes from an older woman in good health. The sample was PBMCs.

CDR3 loop: CTSSLAGAGVGQETQYF. In DNA, the CDR3 is TGCACCAGCAGCTTGGCAGGAGCGGGGGTAGGTCAAGAGACCCAGTACTTC. The J gene is TRBJ2-5, the V gene TRBV5-1, with TRBD2 matching 8 bases. Per the germline V gene, CDR1 is SGHRS and CDR2 is YFSETQ. This CDR3 has 17 residues.